This section outlines one T cell receptor (beta chain) sequence together with its context. In this sample, this clone turned up once. Its antigen is not yet known. The input lacks base qualities; no much larger clone sits a single base away. The cohort was made up of approximately 670 healthy bone marrow donors. All cohort members were sampled while nominally healthy, although unrecorded immune exposures were likely present. Of the approximately 700 cohort members, around 290 had a positive CMV serostatus and approximately 370 had a negative one, while no CMV serostatus was recorded for the donor. Every donor gave a peripheral blood sample, and the peripheral blood mononuclear cells from that sample were used for TCR beta sequencing. The Qiagen DNeasy Blood Extraction Kit was used to extract genomic DNA from the blood cell samples. This sample stems from a study of cytomegalovirus exposure and HLA in healthy donors (dated by TCRdb to the late 2010s). About the study as a whole: An earlier analysis of approximately 550 of the donors reported 250 to 350 Gb of sequence data and more than 90 million unique TCR beta sequences from some 180 million T cells. Besides the first cohort of 666 subjects, a separate validation cohort made up of roughly 120 different subjects was used. Typing coverage varied by locus: roughly 629-640 donors for A, B, C, DRB1 and DQB1; 500 to 550 for DQA1; around 570 for DPA1; approximately 470 for DPB1. Roughly 5 DR-DQ haplotypes were handled as single units for association and clustering, since linkage in the cohort was strong. The T cell repertoires of 670 or so subjects were profiled by immunosequencing and related to cytomegalovirus serostatus. On average, 235,054 unique TCR beta nucleotide sequences were sequenced per donor among 350 to 400 genotyped donors of the cohort, with 15% to 20% of those sequences being non-productive. All discovery cohort repertoires had been generated on a single sequencing platform. To predict cytomegalovirus infection status, the study brought together high-throughput TCR immunosequencing, statistical association of individual TCRs with disease status, and machine learning. Both class I and class II loci were covered by HLA typing, at four-digit resolution. The study aimed to test whether signatures of past pathogen exposure could be identified by cataloging public T cell receptors. Donor age, sex, ethnicity and CMV serostatus were compiled alongside the repertoire data. About 280 gigabases of sequencing data and tens of millions of unique TCR sequences were included in an early release covering about 600 HLA-typed donors. Among the roughly 390 genotyped donors, roughly 80% belonged to the genetic ancestry cluster associated with self-reported Caucasian donors. A later genetic analysis took genome-wide SNP genotypes for about three fifths of the roughly 670 donors and used that subset as a discovery cohort. The later analysis used no new phenotypic data to find candidate immune exposures, relying instead on TCR beta sequences and their occurrence across donors. To study patterns of TCR occurrence, a later analysis re-analyzed previously published TCR beta repertoires from 500 to 850 donors and added high-resolution HLA genotyping. An earlier analysis of some 500 of the donors used high-throughput TCR beta sequencing to judge whether each TCR beta V gene segment behaved as functional or pseudogenic.

The CDR3, from cysteine to phenylalanine, totals 17 residues. Only CDR3 DNA is held: 51 bases, read in frame from base 1. The library came from the immunoSEQ multiplex PCR assay. For the multiplex PCR, a mixture combining 60 forward primers for TCR Vbeta segments and 13 reverse primers for TCR Jbeta segments was used. The CDR3 region of rearranged TCR beta genes was amplified from genomic DNA with a multiplex PCR assay. Amplified TCR beta libraries were sequenced as 87-base-pair reads on the Illumina HiSeq System. The study's processing was this. In a later analysis, tens of millions of unique TCR beta chains were counted across the approximately 670 repertoires, and roughly 10 million of these chains were shared by at least two donors. To remove PCR and sequencing errors, raw reads were error-corrected and collapsed into unique sequences using a nearest-neighbor algorithm that merged closely related sequences. Alignment of CDR3 sequences to IMGT reference sequences was used to assign V, D and J gene segments. For a sequence to be retained, a match of at least six nucleotides to both a V gene segment and a J gene segment was required. Rearrangements were classified as productive when the CDR3 lacked stop codons and remained in frame with V and J, and all other rearrangements were classified as non-productive. CDR3 was defined by IMGT convention, running from the second conserved V-encoded cysteine to the conserved J-encoded phenylalanine. In an earlier analysis of some 550 of the donors, sequences lacking an unambiguous match to a single V gene segment were excluded. In an earlier analysis of a few hundred of the donors, V segments were called functional above 56.7% productive rearrangements and were called segregating when the between-donor standard deviation exceeded 5%. To diagnose cytomegalovirus status from the catalog of TCR beta chain sequences, a statistical classification framework was built. In a later analysis, TCR nucleotide sequences were compared against IMGT/GENE-DB human TR gene sequences so that V and J genes could be assigned. In a later analysis, CDR3 sequences and most-parsimonious VDJ recombination scenarios were assigned using the TCRdist pipeline. In a later analysis, each TCR beta chain was defined by its CDR3 amino acid sequence together with its V-gene family, and reads lacking a unique V-gene family were excluded. To address suspected cross-contamination and a sequencing artifact, a later analysis removed roughly 640 highly shared, low-generation-probability nucleotide sequences. A later analysis calculated a clonal expansion index for each public chain from normalized within-repertoire ranks of inferred template counts. In a later analysis, generation probabilities were computed using a VDJ recombination model fitted to out-of-frame rearrangements, and the results were checked against IGoR. Hypergeometric tests were used in a later analysis to score TCR-TCR, TCR-HLA and TCR-CMV co-occurrence, with a repertoire-size bias correction applied to the TCR pairs. A later analysis estimated false discovery rates by permuting HLA or CMV assignments 20 times. A later analysis grouped co-occurring TCRs with DBSCAN, adding TCRdist sequence similarity when clustering within HLA-allele-positive subsets. Co-occurrence clustering excluded repertoires with fewer than 30,000 or more than 120,000 public chains, plus five with anomalous nucleotide sharing. TCRdb carries this immuneACCESS record with in-frame sequences only. Its versions omit some clonotypes, under half of them owing to an unresolved V gene in the studies checked, with the rest unexplained. For V, J and clone size, that table is used; D and trimming come from the DNA. This sample gives fewer than 250,000 clones in total; 85% to 90% of them show up just once. 1.3% of the sample rests with the top ten.

Study-wide findings and limitations: In a later analysis, HLA-associated TCR beta chains showed more clonal expansion and lower generation probabilities than non-associated chains that were equally common. A later analysis found that most CMV-associated TCR beta chains appeared HLA-restricted, with HLA associations seemingly driven largely by CMV exposure. The study gave a list of 150 to 200 TCR beta chains associated with cytomegalovirus. Only TCR beta chains were sequenced in this cohort, and the absence of alpha or paired-chain data limited detectable features. V-gene and J-gene trimming of TCR beta chains was associated with a missense DCLRE1C variant in a later genetic analysis, and the association was replicated in an independent cohort. Specific HLA alleles were associated with 15,000 to 20,000 TCR beta sequences at a false discovery rate of 0.05 in a later analysis. Three of the identified cytomegalovirus-associated TCR beta chains were confirmed in vitro to be specific for cytomegalovirus antigens. According to a later analysis, parvovirus B19, influenza, CMV and Epstein-Barr virus appeared linked to several top co-occurrence clusters. Because the 87-base-pair reads could not distinguish some IMGT-functional V segments, including TRBV6-2 and TRBV6-3, those segments were excluded. A further reported finding was that TCR beta sequences accurately predicted the HLA-A and HLA-B alleles for most subjects in the first cohort. Linkage disequilibrium might explain the correlated functional status among segregating V segments, but an unknown experimental factor could not be ruled out. Most TCR sequences were observed very rarely across donors, whereas some public TCRs were present in many individuals. CMV serostatus was the only immune exposure information available for the cohort. Approximately 18 rarely observed V segments, including chromosome 9 orphons, were excluded from the earlier analysis of several hundred of the donors because counts were too low. In both the original and validation cohorts, the classifier was reported to diagnose cytomegalovirus status with high specificity and sensitivity. Because HLA typing was unavailable for some donors at each locus, only the typed subset was used in association tests. In a later analysis, TCR association rates were found to vary across HLA loci, with the most associated TCRs seen for DRB1 alleles and the fewest for HLA-C alleles. In a later genetic analysis, fewer N-insertions in productive TCRs were reported among donors in an Asian-associated ancestry cluster than the approximately 710-donor mean. A group of highly shared sequence variants was considered likely to be a technical artifact of the sequencing pipeline. An earlier analysis of several hundred of the donors showed that most TCR beta V segments appeared in productive rearrangements either about 87% or about 30% of the time, which broadly matched IMGT annotations. The authors suggested that the approach could potentially be generalized to other disease states and immunological phenotypes. Strong co-occurrence of HLA alleles, especially DR and DQ, made assigning TCR associations to individual alleles difficult. Sequencing depth was assumed to be roughly uniform across donors in the presence/absence analyses, though that assumption may not hold.

The chain couples TRBV21-1 to TRBJ1-6; the table assigns TRBD1, which was not confirmed against the DNA. TRBV21-1 is assigned pseudogene status. The sequence came from a human donor in good health. The sequencing sample was made of PBMCs. The sequence in DNA is TGTGCCAGCGCTCTGAACCTGGACAGCCCCCACGGGGAACTCCTCCACTTT. Its translation reads: CASALNLDSPHGELLHF.